This record looks at one TCR beta chain sequence and its context. What antigen it recognizes has not been identified. Base qualities were left out, and no much larger clone turns up one base away. Other nucleotide sequences in the sample specify the same CDR3. This sample was taken from a study of shared clonotypes between healthy human individuals (dated by TCRdb to 2019 to 2021). Context from the whole study: The cohort included three men and two women between 18 and 49 years of age. For each donor, CD4 naive and CD4 memory were each given three plates, CD8 naive was given two plates, and CD8 memory was given one plate. The study deeply sequenced blood TCR repertoires of five healthy adults to estimate repertoire size and the extent of clonotype sharing between individuals. To increase sequencing depth and limit assay-specific biases, different laboratories used diverse techniques to prepare libraries and sequence TCR repertoires. Each donor's leukapheresis produced roughly between roughly 0.94 and 9.5 billion PBMCs.

On the study overall, not on this receptor specifically: When a few donors were compared, the shared fraction of clonotypes was around 5.1% for naive CD4, about 4% for naive CD8, roughly 2.3% for memory CD4, and 0.35% to 0.4% for memory CD8. The genetic and exposure-history diversity represented was limited by the small number of donors. Naive subsets generally had larger estimated clonotype richness than memory subsets. Only blood was sampled, and tissue TCR repertoires likely differ from those in blood. Compared with non-shared clonotypes, the clonotypes found in all four sorted-subset donors had higher generation probabilities. Based on pairwise subsampling, the degree of clonotype sharing among donors was expected to be affected by sequencing depth. Even with the large sequencing depth, rarefaction of the sorted-subset datasets indicated that sequencing was incomplete.

CD8 naive samples were obtained by positive selection for CCR7 among CD45RO-negative cells, yielding a CD45RA+CCR7+ population from which TemRA cells were excluded. Healthy HIV-negative adults with no recently reported acute infections or vaccinations were included as donors. Every donor was a Caucasian adult residing in Nashville, Tennessee, USA. Blood was obtained by leukapheresis, after which PBMCs were separated by Ficoll-Histopaque density gradient centrifugation and cryopreserved in liquid nitrogen vapor phase. Analytical flow cytometry was used to check the purity and quantity of each magnetically sorted T cell population. Genomic DNA was isolated from each sorted fraction and quantified by UV absorbance on a Nanodrop 2000c. Spanning cysteine to phenylalanine, the CDR3 consists of 13 amino acids. The entry retains the CDR3 DNA only, 39 bases that are in frame from base 1. Relative to germline, V is 2 bases shorter and J is 4 bases shorter, with 8 bases between their ends. Looking up the germline V gene (reference sequence) yields CDR1 MNHEY and CDR2 SMNVEV.

Using the deep immunoSEQ assay, TCR CDR3 regions were amplified from genomic DNA by multiplex PCR. Extracted genomic DNA from each cell subset was distributed evenly across all wells of several immunoSEQ 96-well plates, and each plate was treated as a replicate. Each replicate PCR for sorted subsets received roughly 0.2 ug genomic DNA, equal to roughly 29,000 T cell genomes. The purified libraries were quantified using a Qubit 3.0 fluorometer, sized with a Bioanalyzer 2100, and then quantified again using the KAPA Library Quantification kit. A separate single-read 150-cycle Illumina NextSeq 550 flow cell was used to sequence each immunoSEQ 96-well plate. The study's own analysis went as follows. Because only junctional sequences without quality scores were contained in the immunoSEQ output, filtering matching that applied to full-length reads could not be performed. Sequences were annotated with PyIR, a Python wrapper for IgBLAST v1.9, and V/J genes and CDR3 were assigned using IMGT germline references. Any read was removed if the V/J assignment was weak (E-value above 1e-6), the CDR3 was missing, or the read contained stop codons, out-of-frame junctions, or ambiguous translated residues. V3J clonotypes were defined as sequences sharing an identical inferred V gene, J gene, and CDR3 amino acid sequence. To compute the percentage overlap between repertoires, the number of shared unique clonotypes was divided by the size of the smaller repertoire. RTK rarefaction, the Chao1 estimator, and Recon v2.1 estimates of unobserved clonotypes were used to assess repertoire richness. OLGA was used to compute generation probabilities for all TCRbeta clonotypes that the gDNA method yielded from a handful of donors. TCRdb took over this immuneACCESS table, retaining in-frame rearrangements with V and J assigned. Such tables are incomplete; in checked studies, under half of the missing clones stem from an unresolved V gene, and the remainder is unexplained. V, J and clone size are those of that table, while D and trimming were read from the DNA. The sample table shows some 2.1 million clones, and less than 95% are seen once. The ten largest clones represent about 1.1% of the sample.

Sequenced input: naive CD8+ T cells sorted from blood. This sample's cell subset or site label indicates: CD45RA+CCR7+. The chain uses TRBV27 and TRBJ2-5; the D gene remains uncertain. This sequence was found in a man between 18 and 29 years old in good health. The CDR3 loop reads CASSLLGPETQYF. The DNA reads TGTGCCAGCAGTTTACTGGGCCCAGAGACCCAGTACTTC.